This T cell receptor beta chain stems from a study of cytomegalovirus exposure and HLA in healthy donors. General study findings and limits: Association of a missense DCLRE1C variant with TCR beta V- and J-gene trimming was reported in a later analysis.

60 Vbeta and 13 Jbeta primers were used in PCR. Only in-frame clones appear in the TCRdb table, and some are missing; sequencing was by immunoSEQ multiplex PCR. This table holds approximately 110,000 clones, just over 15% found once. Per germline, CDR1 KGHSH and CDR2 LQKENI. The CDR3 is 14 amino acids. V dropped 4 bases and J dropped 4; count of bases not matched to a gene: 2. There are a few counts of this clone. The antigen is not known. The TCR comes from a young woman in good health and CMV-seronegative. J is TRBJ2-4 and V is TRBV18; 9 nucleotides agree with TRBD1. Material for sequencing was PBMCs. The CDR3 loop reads CASSQGQGKNIQYF. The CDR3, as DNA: TGTGCCAGCTCACAGGGACAGGGAAAAAACATTCAGTACTTC.